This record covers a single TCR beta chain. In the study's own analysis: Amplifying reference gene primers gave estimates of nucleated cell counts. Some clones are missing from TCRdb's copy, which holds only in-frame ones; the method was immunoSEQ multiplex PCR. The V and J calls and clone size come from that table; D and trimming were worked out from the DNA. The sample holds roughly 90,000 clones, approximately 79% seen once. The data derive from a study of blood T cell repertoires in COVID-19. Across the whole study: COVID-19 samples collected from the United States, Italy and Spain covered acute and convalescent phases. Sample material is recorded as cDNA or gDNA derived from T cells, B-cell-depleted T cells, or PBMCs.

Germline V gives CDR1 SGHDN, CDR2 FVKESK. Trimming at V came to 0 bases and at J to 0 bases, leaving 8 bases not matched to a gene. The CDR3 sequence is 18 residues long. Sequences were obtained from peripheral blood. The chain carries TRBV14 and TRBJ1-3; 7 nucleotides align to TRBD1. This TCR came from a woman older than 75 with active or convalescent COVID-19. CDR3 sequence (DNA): TGTGCCAGCAGCCAAGATCCCCGACAGGGCAGCTCTGGAAACACCATATATTTT. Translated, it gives CASSQDPRQGSSGNTIYF.